The source of this T cell receptor (beta chain) is a study of graft-versus-host responses after intestinal transplantation. Across the whole study: Each recipient received a multivisceral, liver-intestinal, or isolated intestinal graft.

CDR1 and CDR2 from the germline V gene are LNHNV and YYDKDF (reference sequence). CDR3 size: 15 residues. Between the trimmed V and J ends, which lost 3 bases and 3 bases, there was a span of 12 bases. This table comes from immunoSEQ multiplex PCR, and its TCRdb copy is limited to in-frame clones, with some not included. The sample holds tens of thousands of clones; roughly 90% are singletons and the top ten take about 0.45%. Regarding this clone: The antigen is unknown.

The sample consisted of unstimulated CD8+ T cells sorted from spleen or lymph node cells, taken before intestinal transplant. This chain connects TRBV15 to TRBJ2-1, with D perhaps TRBD2 (5 bases). This sequence originates from a human donor who received an intestinal transplant. The DNA of the CDR3 is TGTGCCACCAGCAGCTCGGGAAACGACTACAATGAGCAGTTCTTC. This gives the protein CATSSSGNDYNEQFF.